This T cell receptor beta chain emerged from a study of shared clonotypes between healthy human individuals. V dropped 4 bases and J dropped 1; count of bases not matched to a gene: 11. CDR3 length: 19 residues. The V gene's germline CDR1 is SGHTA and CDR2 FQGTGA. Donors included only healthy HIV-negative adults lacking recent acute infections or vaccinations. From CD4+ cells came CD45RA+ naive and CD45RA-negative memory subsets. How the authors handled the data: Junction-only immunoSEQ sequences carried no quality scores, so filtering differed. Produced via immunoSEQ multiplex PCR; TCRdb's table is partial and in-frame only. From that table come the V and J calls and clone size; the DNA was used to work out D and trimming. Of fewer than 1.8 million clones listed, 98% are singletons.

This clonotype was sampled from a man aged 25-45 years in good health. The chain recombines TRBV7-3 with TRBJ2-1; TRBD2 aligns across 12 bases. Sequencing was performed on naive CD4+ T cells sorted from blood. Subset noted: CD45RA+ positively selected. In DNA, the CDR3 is TGTGCCAGCAGCTCGACTGGTCGTACTAGCGGGAGGTCCTACAATGAGCAGTTCTTC. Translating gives CASSSTGRTSGRSYNEQFF.